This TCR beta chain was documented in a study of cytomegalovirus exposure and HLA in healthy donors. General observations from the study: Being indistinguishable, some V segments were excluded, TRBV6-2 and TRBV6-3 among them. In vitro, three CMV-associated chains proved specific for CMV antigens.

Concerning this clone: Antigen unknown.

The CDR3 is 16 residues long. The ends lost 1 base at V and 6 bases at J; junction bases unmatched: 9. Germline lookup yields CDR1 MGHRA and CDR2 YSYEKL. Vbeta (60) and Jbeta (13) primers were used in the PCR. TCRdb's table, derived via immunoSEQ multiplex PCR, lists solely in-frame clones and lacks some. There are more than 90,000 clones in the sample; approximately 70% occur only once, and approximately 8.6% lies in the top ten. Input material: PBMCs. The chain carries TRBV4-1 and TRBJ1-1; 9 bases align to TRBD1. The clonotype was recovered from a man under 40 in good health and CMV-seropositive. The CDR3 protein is CASSQGDRALYAEAFF. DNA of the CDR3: TGCGCCAGCAGCCAAGGGGACAGGGCGTTATATGCTGAAGCTTTCTTT.